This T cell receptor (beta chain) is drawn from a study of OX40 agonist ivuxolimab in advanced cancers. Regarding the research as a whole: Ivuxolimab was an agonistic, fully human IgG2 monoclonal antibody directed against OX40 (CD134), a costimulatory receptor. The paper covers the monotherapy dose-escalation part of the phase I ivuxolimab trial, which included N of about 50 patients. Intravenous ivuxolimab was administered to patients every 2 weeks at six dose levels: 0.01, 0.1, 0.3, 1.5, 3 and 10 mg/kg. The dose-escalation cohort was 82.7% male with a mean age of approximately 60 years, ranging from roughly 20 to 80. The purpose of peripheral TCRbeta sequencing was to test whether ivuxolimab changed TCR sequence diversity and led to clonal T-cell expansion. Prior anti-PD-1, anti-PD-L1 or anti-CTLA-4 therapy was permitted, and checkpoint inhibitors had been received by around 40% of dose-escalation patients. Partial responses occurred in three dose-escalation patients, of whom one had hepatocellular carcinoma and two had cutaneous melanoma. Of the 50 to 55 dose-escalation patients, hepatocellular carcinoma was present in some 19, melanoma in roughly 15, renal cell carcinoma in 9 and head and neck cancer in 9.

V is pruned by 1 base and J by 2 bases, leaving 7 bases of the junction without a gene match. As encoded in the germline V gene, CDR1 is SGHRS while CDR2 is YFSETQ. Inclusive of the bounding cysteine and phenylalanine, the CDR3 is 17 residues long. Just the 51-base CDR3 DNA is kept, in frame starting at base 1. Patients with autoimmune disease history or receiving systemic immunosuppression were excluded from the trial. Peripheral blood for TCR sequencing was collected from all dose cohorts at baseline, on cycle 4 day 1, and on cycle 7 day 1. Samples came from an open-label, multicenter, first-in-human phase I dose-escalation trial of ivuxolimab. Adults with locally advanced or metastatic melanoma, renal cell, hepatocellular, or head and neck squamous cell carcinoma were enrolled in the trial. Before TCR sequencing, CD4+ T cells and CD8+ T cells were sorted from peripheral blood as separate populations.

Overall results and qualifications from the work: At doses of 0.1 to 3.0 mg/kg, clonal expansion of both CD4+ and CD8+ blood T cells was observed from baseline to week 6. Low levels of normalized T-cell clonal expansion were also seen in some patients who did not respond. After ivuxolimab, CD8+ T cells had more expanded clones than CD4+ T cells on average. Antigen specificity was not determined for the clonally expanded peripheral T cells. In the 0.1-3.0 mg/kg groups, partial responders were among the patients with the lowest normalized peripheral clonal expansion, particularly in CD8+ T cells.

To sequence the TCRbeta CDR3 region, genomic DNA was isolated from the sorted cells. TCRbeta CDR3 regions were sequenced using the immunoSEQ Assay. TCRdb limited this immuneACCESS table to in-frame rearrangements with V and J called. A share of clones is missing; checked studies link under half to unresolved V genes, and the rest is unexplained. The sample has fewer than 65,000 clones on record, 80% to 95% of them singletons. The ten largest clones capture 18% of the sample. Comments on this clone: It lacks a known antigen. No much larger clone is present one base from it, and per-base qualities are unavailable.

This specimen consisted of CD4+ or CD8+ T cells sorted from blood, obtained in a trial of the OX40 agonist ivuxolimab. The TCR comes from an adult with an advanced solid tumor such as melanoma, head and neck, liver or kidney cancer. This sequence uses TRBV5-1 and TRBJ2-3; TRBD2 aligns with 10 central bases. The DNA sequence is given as TGCGCCAGCAGCTTGTTGGGACTAGCGACTCCCACAGATACGCAGTATTTT. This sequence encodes CASSLLGLATPTDTQYF.